This is a list of T cell receptor beta chains from one sample in a study of OX40 agonist ivuxolimab in advanced cancers. Clones were sequenced by immunoSEQ multiplex PCR, and TCRdb holds only the in-frame ones, with some missing. The data hold over 80,000 clones, with around nine tenths observed a single time. The sequenced sample was CD4+ or CD8+ T cells sorted from blood, obtained in a trial of the OX40 agonist ivuxolimab. The receptors were sampled from an adult with an advanced solid tumor such as melanoma, head and neck, liver or kidney cancer. CDR3s leave out the opening cysteine and the closing phenylalanine or tryptophan.

CDR3 protein: ASSLRQGARDTQY
V gene: TRBV7-3
J gene: TRBJ2-3

CDR3 protein: ASSPGTGQGNTEAF
V gene: TRBV4-2
J gene: TRBJ1-1

CDR3 protein: ASSPGQGNEKLF
V gene: TRBV18
J gene: TRBJ1-4

CDR3 protein: SHSPGRDHEQF
V gene: TRBV29-1
J gene: TRBJ2-1

CDR3 protein: SPDRTANQPQH
V gene: TRBV29-1
J gene: TRBJ1-5

CDR3 protein: ASSLNQRGDIQY
V gene: TRBV5-4
J gene: TRBJ2-4

CDR3 protein: ATPQPQH
V gene: TRBV9
J gene: TRBJ1-5

CDR3 protein: AIRETGELF
V gene: TRBV10-3
J gene: TRBJ2-2

CDR3 protein: ASSLGARRTDTQY
V gene: TRBV5-1
J gene: TRBJ2-3

CDR3 protein: ASSSPSGGKYNEQF
V gene: TRBV28
J gene: TRBJ2-1

CDR3 protein: ASSLGLIQGGANTQY
V gene: TRBV5-1
J gene: TRBJ2-3

CDR3 protein: ASSSWTGEYEQY
V gene: TRBV27
J gene: TRBJ2-7

CDR3 protein: ASSPGRGSYNEQF
V gene: TRBV5-4
J gene: TRBJ2-1

CDR3 protein: ASSLSEGLGRSTEAF
V gene: TRBV7-8
J gene: TRBJ1-1

CDR3 protein: ASGDSGGETQY
V gene: TRBV9
J gene: TRBJ2-5

CDR3 protein: ASSLVAQSGQETQY
V gene: TRBV7-2
J gene: TRBJ2-5

CDR3 protein: ASSPTSEPNTEAF
V gene: TRBV28
J gene: TRBJ1-1

CDR3 protein: ASSLLGSRGSYEQY
V gene: TRBV5-8
J gene: TRBJ2-7

CDR3 protein: AGQGSGNTIY
V gene: TRBV5-4
J gene: TRBJ1-3

CDR3 protein: ASSSRDYINEQF
V gene: TRBV5-4
J gene: TRBJ2-1

CDR3 protein: ASSFSRVGEQY
V gene: TRBV5-1
J gene: TRBJ2-7

CDR3 protein: AITPGPITDTQY
V gene: TRBV10-3
J gene: TRBJ2-3

CDR3 protein: ASSMTRDYGYT
V gene: TRBV19
J gene: TRBJ1-2

CDR3 protein: ASSVGAPGPYNEQF
V gene: TRBV9
J gene: TRBJ2-1

CDR3 protein: SGSLLITGELF
V gene: TRBV29-1
J gene: TRBJ2-2

CDR3 protein: ASSSGQGTGELF
V gene: TRBV18
J gene: TRBJ2-2

CDR3 protein: ASSPSAGGHTGELF
V gene: TRBV7-3
J gene: TRBJ2-2

CDR3 protein: ASSSRDNEKLF
V gene: TRBV6-5
J gene: TRBJ1-4

CDR3 protein: ATSRAWDSYEQY
V gene: TRBV15
J gene: TRBJ2-7

CDR3 protein: AATSESYEQY
V gene: TRBV10-3
J gene: TRBJ2-7

CDR3 protein: ASSTSYTQY
V gene: TRBV28
J gene: TRBJ2-3